This T cell receptor beta chain was documented in a study of OX40 agonist ivuxolimab in advanced cancers. As for the study more broadly: Ivuxolimab, which targeted the costimulatory receptor OX40 (CD134), was an agonistic, fully human IgG2 monoclonal antibody. Intravenous ivuxolimab was administered to patients every 2 weeks at six dose levels: 0.01, 0.1, 0.3, 1.5, 3 and 10 mg/kg. Among the approximately 50 dose-escalation patients, around 19 had hepatocellular carcinoma, around 15 melanoma, 9 renal cell carcinoma and 9 head and neck cancer. In the dose-escalation cohort, 82.7% of patients were male, and the mean age was approximately 60 years with a range of roughly 23 to 79. Patients were allowed to have had prior anti-PD-1, anti-PD-L1 or anti-CTLA-4 therapy, and approximately 43% of the dose-escalation patients had previously received checkpoint inhibitors. Partial responses occurred in three dose-escalation patients, of whom one had hepatocellular carcinoma and two had cutaneous melanoma. Peripheral TCRbeta sequencing was intended to test whether TCR sequence diversity was altered and clonal T-cell expansion was caused by ivuxolimab. The paper reports the monotherapy dose-escalation portion (N of about 54 patients) of the phase I ivuxolimab trial. Summary of the overall study and its limitations: Low levels of normalized T-cell clonal expansion were also seen in some patients who did not respond. At doses of 0.1 to 3.0 mg/kg, clonal expansion of both CD4+ and CD8+ T cells in blood was seen between baseline and week 6. After ivuxolimab, CD8+ T cells had more expanded clones than CD4+ T cells on average. In partial responders in the 0.1-3.0 mg/kg groups, normalized peripheral clonal expansion was found to be among the lowest, especially among CD8+ T cells. Antigen specificity was not determined for the clonally expanded peripheral T cells.

For sequencing of the TCRbeta CDR3 region, genomic DNA was extracted from the sorted cells. TCRbeta CDR3 regions were sequenced using the immunoSEQ Assay. Not all clones reach the TCRdb copy of this immuneACCESS table, which keeps in-frame sequences only. Checked studies attribute under half of the gap to unresolved V genes and leave the rest unexplained. The sample records about 18,000 clones, roughly 78% of which are singletons. Together, the top ten hold about 26% of the sample. Patients with autoimmune disease history or receiving systemic immunosuppression were excluded from the trial. Peripheral blood for TCR sequencing was collected from all dose cohorts at baseline, on cycle 4 day 1, and on cycle 7 day 1. The samples were taken from a phase I, first-in-human, multicenter, open-label dose-escalation trial of ivuxolimab. Adults with locally advanced or metastatic head and neck squamous cell, hepatocellular, melanoma or renal cell carcinoma were enrolled in the trial. Before TCR sequencing, CD4+ and CD8+ T cells were separately sorted from peripheral blood.

On this clone: The target of this receptor is not known. Base qualities are not recorded, but no much larger clone differs from it by a single base.

From a lookup of the germline V gene (reference sequence), CDR1 and CDR2 are LNHDA and SQIVND. From the cysteine through the phenylalanine, the CDR3 covers 14 amino acids. CDR3 DNA is the only sequence kept; it has 42 bases, read in frame from the first base. The germline ends are 17 bases apart after V is trimmed by 7 bases and J by 7 bases. This clonotype was sampled from an adult with an advanced solid tumor such as melanoma, head and neck, liver or kidney cancer. Recombination linked TRBV19 to TRBJ1-5; no D gene can be assigned with confidence. The sequences come from CD4+ or CD8+ T cells sorted from blood, collected in a trial of the OX40 agonist ivuxolimab. The CDR3 protein sequence reads: CASTSSRELQPQHF. The sequence in DNA is TGTGCCAGTACCTCGAGCCGAGAGCTACAGCCCCAGCATTTT.